The 15 T cell receptor beta chains presented below share a single source sample, sequenced in a study of T cells in localized non-small cell lung cancer. Here immunoSEQ multiplex PCR was the method, and the copy in TCRdb shows in-frame clones only, minus some. The data show roughly 30,000 clones, roughly nine tenths seen once. This specimen was peripheral blood, taken before any cancer treatment. These receptors came from a female donor aged 60 or older with stage I lung adenocarcinoma.

V is TRBV19 and J is TRBJ2-2, with unresolved D. From germline, CDR1 is LNHDA and CDR2 SQIVND (reference sequence). The CDR3 totals 14 residues. The germline V and J ends were trimmed by 1 base and 5 bases, with 8 bases remaining between them. The CDR3 coding sequence is TGTGCCAGTAGTATAGGAGACGTGACCGGGGAGCTGTTTTTT. It codes for CASSIGDVTGELFF.

The chain uses TRBV6-5 and TRBJ1-2, with 10 bases identical to TRBD1. Germline-derived CDR1 and CDR2 are MNHEY and SVGAGI. The CDR3 spans 15 residues. The V and J ends lost 3 bases and 3 bases, in that order; junction bases with no gene match: 4. The CDR3 here is CASSYSGTGDYGYTF. For the CDR3, the DNA is TGTGCCAGCAGTTATTCCGGGACAGGGGACTATGGCTACACCTTC.

The gene calls are TRBV28 and TRBJ2-1, with 8 nucleotides matching TRBD1. The germline V gene has CDR1 MDHEN and CDR2 SYDVKM. Losses at the gene ends were 4 bases for V and 4 bases for J; bases not matched to a gene: 9. The length of the CDR3 is 16 residues. The CDR3 protein is CASSSFTGQVYNEQFF. The CDR3 DNA sequence: TGTGCCAGCAGTTCCTTCACGGGACAGGTTTACAATGAGCAGTTCTTC.

The chain employs TRBV27 and TRBJ1-2; the D gene is possibly TRBD1 (6 bases). The CDR3 loop spans 14 amino acids. Trimming removed 7 bases from V and 7 bases from J, with 19 bases in between. Germline V lookup: CDR1 MNHEY, CDR2 SMNVEV (reference sequence). CDR3 residues: CASKSGATAGGYTF. The CDR3 bases are TGTGCCAGCAAGTCGGGGGCGACAGCGGGTGGCTACACCTTC.

This rearrangement joins TRBV5-8 to TRBJ1-1, with no clear D. This CDR3 spans 15 amino acids. V was clipped by 1 base and J by 3 bases, with 13 bases between them. Germline V gene data show CDR1 as SGHTS and CDR2 as YDEGEE. This CDR3 reads CASSLNREVHTEAFF. The CDR3 bases are TGTGCCAGCAGCTTGAACCGGGAGGTTCACACTGAAGCTTTCTTT.

The chain employs TRBV27 and TRBJ2-1; 11 positions match TRBD2. CDR1 is MNHEY and CDR2 is SMNVEV in the germline V gene (reference sequence). V trimming: 2 bases; J trimming: 7 bases; junction bases outside the gene matches: 7. The CDR3 has 16 amino acids. The CDR3 is CASSLRASGRWNEQFF. DNA for the CDR3: TGTGCCAGCAGTTTAAGGGCTAGCGGGAGGTGGAATGAGCAGTTCTTC.

This clone was counted once. Here the CDR3 reads CASSLAVGDYGYTF. In DNA, the CDR3 is TGCGCCAGCAGCTTGGCGGTTGGTGACTATGGCTACACCTTC. V and J are TRBV5-1 and TRBJ1-2; D unclear. The germline V and J ends were trimmed by 0 bases and 3 bases, with 9 bases remaining between them. CDR3 length: 14 residues. The germline V gene encodes CDR1 SGHRS and CDR2 YFSETQ.

This clone was seen a few times. The chain is built from TRBV20-1 and TRBJ2-3; no reliable D call. The CDR3 contains 11 residues. V was cut by 1 base and J by 1 base, with 0 bases left in between. Germline CDR1 and CDR2: DFQATT and SNEGSKA (reference sequence). CDR3 region: CSARGTDTQYF. The CDR3 DNA is TGCAGTGCTAGAGGCACAGATACGCAGTATTTT.

Only one count was recorded for this clone. The rearrangement joins TRBV7-2 to TRBJ2-3; 9 bases line up with TRBD1. The J segment lost 3 bases and the V segment lost 3 bases, leaving 7 bases of the junction unmatched. CDR1 is SGHTA and CDR2 is FQGNSA in the germline V gene. This CDR3 spans 16 amino acids. This CDR3 reads CASSLDRGIGTDTQYF. DNA of the CDR3: TGTGCCAGCAGCTTGGACAGGGGAATTGGGACAGATACGCAGTATTTT.

A single count supports this clone. The chain recombines TRBV11-3 with TRBJ2-5; unclear D gene. The CDR3 consists of 12 residues. The germline gives CDR1 SGHNT, CDR2 YENEEA. Trimming stripped 4 bases from V and 4 bases from J, with 7 bases between. The CDR3 protein is CASSSWGETQYF. The CDR3 DNA reads as TGTGCCAGCAGCTCATGGGGAGAGACCCAGTACTTC.

The rearrangement uses TRBV19 and TRBJ1-1; D unclear. The germline V gene has CDR1 LNHDA and CDR2 SQIVND (reference sequence). The CDR3 totals 19 residues. V shed 5 bases and J shed 1 base, with 26 bases lying between them. CDR3 amino acids: CASSPRPDSLEKRNTEAFF. CDR3 nucleotides: TGTGCCAGTAGTCCCCGGCCGGACTCCCTCGAAAAGCGGAACACTGAAGCTTTCTTT. Full variable domain (outside the CDR3, taken from reference TRBV19 and TRBJ1-1): DGGITQSPKYLFRKEGQNVTLSCEQNLNHDAMYWYRQDPGQGLRLIYYSQIVNDFQKGDIAEGYSVSREKKESFPLTVTSAQKNPTAFYLCASSPRPDSLEKRNTEAFFGQGTRLTVV.

The chain joins TRBV25-1 to TRBJ2-3; 7 bases are a match to TRBD1. Germline trimming cut 3 bases from V and 4 bases from J; bases unmatched to any gene: 4. The length of the CDR3 is 14 residues. CDR1 is MGHDK, CDR2 SYGVNS, per germline. The CDR3, as DNA: TGTGCCAGCAGTGAGACAGGGTGGGCAGATACGCAGTATTTT. Translation: CASSETGWADTQYF.

This sequence joins TRBV19 and TRBJ2-5, with D unclear. V lost 2 bases and J 4 bases, leaving 14 bases between the germline ends. The germline V gene has CDR1 LNHDA and CDR2 SQIVND (reference sequence). The CDR3 sequence is 15 residues long. In DNA, the CDR3 is TGTGCCAGTAGTATATCCCTTAAGGGCGGAGAGACCCAGTACTTC. Its translation: CASSISLKGGETQYF.

The chain carries TRBV10-3 and TRBJ1-1; perhaps TRBD1 as D (6 bases). Trimming cost V 6 bases and J 3 bases, with 11 bases left between them. The CDR3 contains 13 residues. Germline values: CDR1 ENHRY, CDR2 SYGVKD. For the CDR3, the DNA is TGTGCCATCAGGGCCCAGGGGTACACTGAAGCTTTCTTT. Protein: CAIRAQGYTEAFF.

The CDR3 region is CASSPRLSWNEQFF. For the CDR3, the DNA is TGTGCCAGCAGCCCCCGACTAAGCTGGAATGAGCAGTTCTTC. The chain joins TRBV14 to TRBJ2-1, with D possibly TRBD2 on 5 matching bases. This CDR3 is 14 amino acids long. Per germline, CDR1 SGHDN and CDR2 FVKESK. With 4 bases removed from V and 7 bases from J, the gap between germline ends came to 14 bases. Full variable domain (remainder filled in from reference TRBV14 and TRBJ2-1): EAGVTQFPSHSVIEKGQTVTLRCDPISGHDNLYWYRRVMGKEIKFLLHFVKESKQDESGMPNNRFLAERTGGTYSTLKVQPAELEDSGVYFCASSPRLSWNEQFFGPGTRLTVL.